Listed below are T cell receptor beta chains from one sample, sequenced in a study of OX40 agonist ivuxolimab in advanced cancers. Some clones are missing from TCRdb's copy, which holds only in-frame ones; the method was immunoSEQ multiplex PCR. The sample includes about 30,000 clones, 84% seen only once; the top ten take around a fifth. Sequencing used CD4+ or CD8+ T cells sorted from blood, obtained in a trial of the OX40 agonist ivuxolimab. These receptors all stem from an adult with an advanced solid tumor such as melanoma, head and neck, liver or kidney cancer. CDR3s include the opening cysteine and the closing phenylalanine or tryptophan. The D gene is left open where the match is weak. The size field is filled for only some rows; it gives once, few, many or a size class.

J gene: TRBJ1-2; D gene: TRBD1; clone size: NA; V gene: TRBV30; CDR3 protein: CAWKDWTGPSYGYTF; CDR3 DNA: TGTGCCTGGAAAGATTGGACAGGTCCAAGCTATGGCTACACCTTC
J gene: TRBJ1-2; D gene: NA; clone size: NA; V gene: TRBV5-6; CDR3 protein: CASSLAPSLYQPYGYTF; CDR3 DNA: TGTGCCAGCAGCTTGGCCCCTAGCCTCTACCAACCCTATGGCTACACCTTC
J gene: TRBJ2-1; D gene: NA; clone size: NA; V gene: TRBV20-1; CDR3 protein: CSAATLGEQFF; CDR3 DNA: TGCAGTGCCGCGACCCTGGGTGAGCAGTTCTTC
J gene: TRBJ1-5; D gene: TRBD1; clone size: NA; V gene: TRBV19; CDR3 protein: CASSTGQGFRQPQHF; CDR3 DNA: TGTGCCAGTAGTACGGGACAGGGCTTTCGTCAGCCCCAGCATTTT
J gene: TRBJ2-3; D gene: TRBD2; clone size: NA; V gene: TRBV5-4; CDR3 protein: CASSLGWAREGQVDTQYF; CDR3 DNA: TGTGCCAGCAGCTTGGGATGGGCGCGGGAGGGCCAGGTAGATACGCAGTATTTT
J gene: TRBJ2-7; D gene: TRBD1; clone size: NA; V gene: TRBV13; CDR3 protein: CASSFGQGVLGYEQYF; CDR3 DNA: TGTGCCAGCAGCTTTGGACAGGGAGTTTTGGGTTACGAGCAGTACTTC
J gene: TRBJ2-3; D gene: TRBD2; clone size: NA; V gene: TRBV7-6; CDR3 protein: CASSGGTSGVDTQYF; CDR3 DNA: TGTGCCAGCAGTGGGGGGACTAGCGGGGTAGATACGCAGTATTTT
J gene: TRBJ1-6; D gene: TRBD1; clone size: once; V gene: TRBV7-9; CDR3 protein: CASSLAGQVNSPLHF; CDR3 DNA: TGTGCCAGCAGCTTAGCGGGACAGGTTAATTCACCCCTCCACTTT
J gene: TRBJ2-6; D gene: NA; clone size: NA; V gene: TRBV28; CDR3 protein: CASSLLGYGANVLTF; CDR3 DNA: TGTGCCAGCAGTTTACTAGGGTACGGGGCCAACGTCCTGACTTTC
J gene: TRBJ2-1; D gene: NA; clone size: NA; V gene: TRBV11-1; CDR3 protein: CASSPRGNYNEQFF; CDR3 DNA: TGTGCCAGCAGCCCCCGCGGGAATTACAATGAGCAGTTCTTC
J gene: TRBJ2-7; D gene: NA; clone size: NA; V gene: TRBV13; CDR3 protein: CASSLIGLPSEQYF; CDR3 DNA: TGTGCCAGCAGCTTAATTGGACTCCCGTCGGAGCAGTACTTC
J gene: TRBJ2-6; D gene: NA; clone size: few; V gene: TRBV4-2; CDR3 protein: CASSQGDNSGANVLTF; CDR3 DNA: TGTGCCAGCAGCCAAGGGGACAACTCTGGGGCCAACGTCCTGACTTTC
J gene: TRBJ1-2; D gene: TRBD1; clone size: NA; V gene: TRBV5-6; CDR3 protein: CASRWTGGDGYTF; CDR3 DNA: TGTGCCAGCAGGTGGACAGGGGGCGACGGCTACACCTTC
J gene: TRBJ2-1; D gene: NA; clone size: NA; V gene: TRBV7-6; CDR3 protein: CASSLREYNEQFF; CDR3 DNA: TGTGCCAGCAGCTTGCGAGAATACAATGAGCAGTTCTTC
J gene: TRBJ2-1; D gene: TRBD2; clone size: NA; V gene: TRBV5-6; CDR3 protein: CASGPGLAGFHNEQFF; CDR3 DNA: TGTGCCAGCGGACCGGGACTAGCGGGATTCCACAATGAGCAGTTCTTC
J gene: TRBJ1-2; D gene: NA; clone size: NA; V gene: TRBV5-1; CDR3 protein: CASSLAGEPYYGYTF; CDR3 DNA: TGCGCCAGCAGCTTGGCAGGGGAGCCCTACTATGGCTACACCTTC
J gene: TRBJ2-3; D gene: TRBD2; clone size: NA; V gene: TRBV2; CDR3 protein: CARQTGTSGFGGTDTQYF; CDR3 DNA: TGTGCCAGACAAACCGGGACTAGCGGCTTCGGGGGTACAGATACGCAGTATTTT
J gene: TRBJ2-7; D gene: TRBD1; clone size: NA; V gene: TRBV7-6; CDR3 protein: CASSPRDSSYEQYF; CDR3 DNA: TGTGCCAGCAGCCCCCGGGACAGCTCCTACGAGCAGTACTTC
J gene: TRBJ2-1; D gene: NA; clone size: NA; V gene: TRBV5-6; CDR3 protein: CASSLPYNEQFF; CDR3 DNA: TGTGCCAGCAGCTTGCCCTACAATGAGCAGTTCTTC
J gene: TRBJ2-7; D gene: TRBD2; clone size: NA; V gene: TRBV5-5; CDR3 protein: CASSPGTSAKIYEQYF; CDR3 DNA: TGTGCCAGCAGCCCCGGGACTAGCGCGAAAATCTACGAGCAGTACTTC
J gene: TRBJ2-4; D gene: NA; clone size: NA; V gene: TRBV7-9; CDR3 protein: CASSPDWGAKNIQYF; CDR3 DNA: TGTGCCAGCAGCCCAGACTGGGGGGCAAAAAACATTCAGTACTTC
J gene: TRBJ2-7; D gene: TRBD1; clone size: NA; V gene: TRBV11-2; CDR3 protein: CASSLVVRDSSYEQYF; CDR3 DNA: TGTGCCAGCAGCTTAGTGGTTAGGGACAGCTCCTACGAGCAGTACTTC
J gene: TRBJ2-7; D gene: NA; clone size: NA; V gene: TRBV14; CDR3 protein: CASSQESRLEQYF; CDR3 DNA: TGTGCCAGCAGCCAAGAGTCCAGGCTCGAGCAGTACTTC
J gene: TRBJ2-3; D gene: NA; clone size: once; V gene: TRBV6-1; CDR3 protein: CASSEDPLSDTQYF; CDR3 DNA: TGTGCCAGCAGTGAAGATCCTCTTTCAGATACGCAGTATTTT